A selection of T cell receptor beta chains follows, all from one sample in a study of Graves' ophthalmopathy and Graves' hyperthyroidism. TCRdb ran MiXCR on the multiplex PCR reads and lists one entry per CDR3 protein. In the table there are hundreds of thousands of distinct CDR3 sequences, 35% to 45% of which are singletons. Sequencing was carried out using peripheral blood. The source of these receptors is an adult man with Graves' ophthalmopathy. Both conserved end residues are part of each CDR3. The order of the fields is V gene, CDR3 length, clone size, D gene, J gene, CDR3 DNA, CDR3 protein. The D gene is left open where the match is weak. Expanded clones get a size class; other rows say once, few or many, or leave the size out.

V: TRBV10-3; length: 13; size: many; D: NA; J: TRBJ1-1; DNA: TGTGCCAGCAGTGAAATCGGAAAGGGGATGGCTTTCTTT; CDR3: CASSEIGKGMAFF
V: TRBV29-1; length: 17; size: NA; D: TRBD1; J: TRBJ1-5; DNA: TGCAGCGTCGCTCGGACAGGGGGCAACCATAGCAATCAGCCCCAGCATTTT; CDR3: CSVARTGGNHSNQPQHF
V: TRBV7-8; length: 15; size: many; D: NA; J: TRBJ2-7; DNA: TGTGCCAGCAGCTTAGAAGCTTGGGGTCCATACGAGCAGTACTTC; CDR3: CASSLEAWGPYEQYF
V: TRBV4-1; length: 17; size: NA; D: NA; J: TRBJ1-3; DNA: TGCGCCAGCAGCCAAGATCTGAGGTTAGGTTCTGGAAACACCATATATTTT; CDR3: CASSQDLRLGSGNTIYF
V: TRBV5-1; length: 17; size: NA; D: NA; J: TRBJ2-7; DNA: TGCGCCAGCAGCCCACGGCCGGGACACGACTACTCCTACGAGCAGTACTTC; CDR3: CASSPRPGHDYSYEQYF
V: TRBV18; length: 14; size: few; D: TRBD1; J: TRBJ1-2; DNA: TGTGCCAGCTCCGCATGGGGACAGGGACGGGGCTACACCTTC; CDR3: CASSAWGQGRGYTF
V: TRBV12-3/TRBV12-4; length: 15; size: NA; D: TRBD1; J: TRBJ2-5; DNA: TGTGCCAGCAGTGTGACCGGGACAGGGGATAAGGCCCAGTACTTC; CDR3: CASSVTGTGDKAQYF
V: TRBV20-1; length: 13; size: many; D: TRBD1; J: TRBJ1-2; DNA: TGCAGTGCTACCTCCGGGACAGCTGAGGGCTACACCTTC; CDR3: CSATSGTAEGYTF
V: TRBV7-9; length: 15; size: few; D: TRBD1; J: TRBJ2-7; DNA: TGTGCCAGCAGCAAGTCCAGGGGGCAGGTCTACGAGCAGTACTTC; CDR3: CASSKSRGQVYEQYF
V: TRBV29-1; length: 12; size: NA; D: NA; J: TRBJ1-1; DNA: TGCAGCGAGACCAGTCGGGACACTGAAGCTTTCTTT; CDR3: CSETSRDTEAFF
V: TRBV10-3; length: 10; size: NA; D: NA; J: TRBJ1-2; DNA: TGTGCCATCACAGGGTATGGCTACACCTTC; CDR3: CAITGYGYTF
V: TRBV12-3/TRBV12-4; length: 14; size: NA; D: NA; J: TRBJ2-5; DNA: TGTGCCAGCAGGATGCCAGGGAGCAATCAGCCCCAGTACTTC; CDR3: CASRMPGSNQPQYF
V: TRBV29-1; length: 13; size: many; D: TRBD1; J: TRBJ1-5; DNA: TGCAGCGCCGCGGGACAGGACAATCAGCCCCAGCATTTT; CDR3: CSAAGQDNQPQHF
V: TRBV11-2; length: 14; size: NA; D: NA; J: TRBJ2-2; DNA: TGTGCCAGCAGCTTAGGGGGCCTTGACGGGGAGCTGTTTTTT; CDR3: CASSLGGLDGELFF
V: TRBV10-3; length: 18; size: few; D: TRBD2; J: TRBJ2-2; DNA: TGTGCCAGCAGTTTAACGTCTAGCGGGAGGGCCGGGACCGGGGAGCTGTTTTTT; CDR3: CASSLTSSGRAGTGELFF
V: TRBV10-3; length: 14; size: NA; D: TRBD1; J: TRBJ1-4; DNA: TGTGCCAGCTCACTCCGGGACAGAAATGAAAAACTGTTTTTT; CDR3: CASSLRDRNEKLFF
V: TRBV18; length: 14; size: NA; D: NA; J: TRBJ2-7; DNA: TGTGCCAGCAGTTCGCTTCCGAGCTCCTACGAGCAGTACTTC; CDR3: CASSSLPSSYEQYF
V: TRBV5-1; length: 15; size: NA; D: TRBD2; J: TRBJ2-2; DNA: TGCGCCAGCAGCTTCGGGGGGTCGAACACCGGGGAGCTGTTTTTT; CDR3: CASSFGGSNTGELFF
V: TRBV7-2; length: 14; size: NA; D: TRBD1; J: TRBJ1-5; DNA: TGTGCCAGCAGAACGGGACAGGGAGAAGAGACCCAGCATTTT; CDR3: CASRTGQGEETQHF
V: TRBV7-9; length: 16; size: NA; D: TRBD1; J: TRBJ1-1; DNA: TGTGCCAGCAGCCAAGATCGTAACACAGGGGGCACTGAAGCTTTCTTT; CDR3: CASSQDRNTGGTEAFF
V: TRBV12-3/TRBV12-4; length: 12; size: many; D: TRBD1; J: TRBJ1-5; DNA: TGTGCCAGCAGCAGGGGGGAACAGCCCCAGCATTTT; CDR3: CASSRGEQPQHF
V: TRBV10-3; length: 13; size: NA; D: NA; J: TRBJ2-3; DNA: TGTGCCACAGGGTCGGGGAATTGGGATACGCAGTATTTT; CDR3: CATGSGNWDTQYF
V: TRBV6-1; length: 11; size: NA; D: NA; J: TRBJ1-4; DNA: TGTGCCAGCAGACAGGGTGAAAAACTGTTTTTT; CDR3: CASRQGEKLFF
V: TRBV15; length: 15; size: NA; D: NA; J: TRBJ1-5; DNA: TGTGCCACCAGCAGAGTCCCCGGGACTAGCGGCTACGAGCATTTT; CDR3: CATSRVPGTSGYEHF
V: TRBV7-2; length: 14; size: many; D: NA; J: TRBJ2-7; DNA: TGTGCCAGCAGCTTAATAGCTCCCTCCTACGAGCAGTACTTC; CDR3: CASSLIAPSYEQYF
V: TRBV2; length: 14; size: NA; D: NA; J: TRBJ1-1; DNA: TGTGCCAGCACAAAAAGGACAGTGAACACTGAAGCTTTCTTT; CDR3: CASTKRTVNTEAFF
V: TRBV19; length: 15; size: NA; D: NA; J: TRBJ2-7; DNA: TGTGCCAGTAGTATTAGCCTTCACGGCCTACGCGAGCAGTACTTC; CDR3: CASSISLHGLREQYF
V: TRBV14; length: 13; size: many; D: NA; J: TRBJ2-7; DNA: TGTGCCAGCAGCCAATTTCTTTCTTACGAGCAGTACTTC; CDR3: CASSQFLSYEQYF
V: TRBV20-1; length: 14; size: many; D: TRBD1; J: TRBJ1-6; DNA: TGCAGTGCTAGAGATGTCAGGGGGAATTCACCCCTCCACTTT; CDR3: CSARDVRGNSPLHF
V: TRBV7-2; length: 11; size: many; D: NA; J: TRBJ2-7; DNA: TGTGCCAGCAGCTCCACGAACGAGCAGTACTTC; CDR3: CASSSTNEQYF
V: TRBV2; length: 16; size: NA; D: NA; J: TRBJ1-4; DNA: TGTGCCAGCAGTGAAGCGGCGGCGGTCGGGAACGAAAAACTGTTTTTT; CDR3: CASSEAAAVGNEKLFF
V: TRBV7-9; length: 15; size: NA; D: NA; J: TRBJ2-5; DNA: TGTGCCAGCAGCTCTCTGGGGATGGGGCAAGTGACCCAGTACTTC; CDR3: CASSSLGMGQVTQYF
V: TRBV5-1; length: 15; size: once; D: TRBD1; J: TRBJ2-7; DNA: TGCGCCAGCAGCGCATCCGGGACAGTATCCTACGAGCAGTACTTC; CDR3: CASSASGTVSYEQYF
V: TRBV2; length: 14; size: NA; D: NA; J: TRBJ2-2; DNA: TGTGCCAGCAGTTTATCGACCGACACCGGGGAGCTGTTTTTT; CDR3: CASSLSTDTGELFF
V: TRBV10-3; length: 13; size: NA; D: NA; J: TRBJ1-1; DNA: TGTGCCATCAGTGGGGCTGGCAGGGCTGAAGCTTTCTTT; CDR3: CAISGAGRAEAFF
V: TRBV19; length: 15; size: once; D: TRBD1; J: TRBJ1-4; DNA: TGTGCCAGTAGAGGGTCGACAGGGCGGAATGAAAAACTGTTTTTT; CDR3: CASRGSTGRNEKLFF
V: TRBV10-3; length: 15; size: NA; D: NA; J: TRBJ1-1; DNA: TGTGCCAGCAGTTACTCGGGACGGCCAAACACTGAAGCTTTCTTT; CDR3: CASSYSGRPNTEAFF
V: TRBV29-1; length: 13; size: many; D: NA; J: TRBJ1-1; DNA: TGCAGCGGAAACCTACTTCGGGACACTGAAGCTTTCTTT; CDR3: CSGNLLRDTEAFF
V: TRBV29-1; length: 14; size: NA; D: TRBD2; J: TRBJ2-5; DNA: TGCAGCTTTGGACTAGCGGGCTTCCAAGAGACCCAGTACTTC; CDR3: CSFGLAGFQETQYF
V: TRBV29-1; length: 13; size: once; D: TRBD1; J: TRBJ1-1; DNA: TGCAGCGCCTATCAGGGGGGGGACACTGAAGCTTTCTTT; CDR3: CSAYQGGDTEAFF
V: TRBV10-3; length: 17; size: NA; D: TRBD1; J: TRBJ1-2; DNA: TGTGCCGTCCTATCCGGGACAGCCTACCTTGGGGACTATGGCTACACCTTC; CDR3: CAVLSGTAYLGDYGYTF
V: TRBV9; length: 12; size: many; D: NA; J: TRBJ1-2; DNA: TGTGCCAGCAGCGCAGGTTTCTATGGCTACACCTTC; CDR3: CASSAGFYGYTF
V: TRBV6-6; length: 14; size: many; D: NA; J: TRBJ1-2; DNA: TGTGCCAGCAGAGACCCCGGACCAACCGGCGGCTACACCTTC; CDR3: CASRDPGPTGGYTF
V: TRBV15; length: 15; size: many; D: NA; J: TRBJ1-5; DNA: TGTGCCACCAGGGGTTCCCAGGGTCCTGGGCAGCCCCAGCATTTT; CDR3: CATRGSQGPGQPQHF
V: TRBV7-9; length: 13; size: NA; D: NA; J: TRBJ2-7; DNA: TGTGCCAGCACCTTAGCGGAACACTACGAGCAGTACTTC; CDR3: CASTLAEHYEQYF
V: TRBV5-8; length: 16; size: few; D: TRBD1; J: TRBJ1-3; DNA: TGTGCCAGCAGCCTCAGGACAGGGGACGCTGGAAACACCATATATTTT; CDR3: CASSLRTGDAGNTIYF
V: TRBV29-1; length: 12; size: many; D: NA; J: TRBJ1-1; DNA: TGCAGCGTTGTGCCGGCGAACACTGAAGCTTTCTTT; CDR3: CSVVPANTEAFF
V: TRBV15; length: 13; size: many; D: NA; J: TRBJ2-7; DNA: TGTGCCACCAGCAGCGGACAGACCTACGAGCAGTACTTC; CDR3: CATSSGQTYEQYF
V: TRBV25-1; length: 13; size: NA; D: NA; J: TRBJ2-7; DNA: TGTGCCAGCAGTGAATCTAGCTCCTACGAGCAGTACTTC; CDR3: CASSESSSYEQYF